The 25 T cell receptor beta chains in this list originate from one sample, sequenced in a study of T cell responses to AZD1222 COVID-19 vaccine. Data came from immunoSEQ multiplex PCR; TCRdb stores just in-frame clones and leaves some out. In the table there are tens of thousands of clones, 88% of which are singletons. The sample in question was peripheral blood, obtained on day 0 of AZD1222 vaccination. The source is an adult in good health.

The chain has TRBV3-1 (or the pseudogene TRBV3-2) and TRBJ1-5; the match to TRBD1 covers 7 bases. Germline V gives CDR1 LGHDT, CDR2 YNNKEL (reference sequence). CDR3 length equals 17 residues. V trimming: 1 base; J trimming: 6 bases; junction bases outside the gene matches: 12. The DNA for the CDR3 is TGTGCCAGCAGCCAAGGAGGGGGCAGGGGGACGTTTCAGCCCCAGCATTTT. The encoded protein is CASSQGGGRGTFQPQHF.

The genes are TRBV6-2 or TRBV6-3 and TRBJ2-2, with 8 bases fitting TRBD2. J was trimmed by 8 bases and V by 3 bases; bases with no gene match: 8. In germline, CDR1 is MNHEY, CDR2 SVGEGT. The CDR3 length is 15 residues. The CDR3 DNA is TGTGCCAGCAGTTATGTCCGGGAGGGCCAAGGGGAGCTGTTTTTT. Amino acid sequence: CASSYVREGQGELFF.

The chain recombines TRBV2 with TRBJ2-7, with D maybe TRBD1 (5 bases). The CDR3 consists of 14 residues. The germline V gene has CDR1 SNHLY and CDR2 FYNNEI. V was cut by 3 bases and J by 1 base, with 10 bases left in between. CDR3 sequence reads: CASSDSRQSYEQYF. The CDR3 DNA is TGTGCCAGCAGTGATAGCCGACAGTCCTACGAGCAGTACTTC.

V usage is TRBV3-1 (or the pseudogene TRBV3-2) and J usage is TRBJ2-3, with 11 bases matching TRBD2. Germline CDR1 reads LGHDT; CDR2 reads YNNKEL (reference sequence). The CDR3 sequence is 17 residues long. V shed 3 bases and J 0 bases; nucleotides not matched to a gene: 5. CDR3: CASSQTGTSGSTDTQYF. The CDR3 nucleotides are TGTGCCAGCAGCCAGACGGGGACTAGCGGCAGCACAGATACGCAGTATTTT.

V and J are TRBV5-6 and TRBJ1-1; D perhaps matches TRBD1 (5 bases). Germline CDR1 SGHDT, CDR2 YYEEEE. The CDR3 is made up of 15 amino acids. V lost 0 bases and J 0 bases, leaving 9 bases between the germline ends. The CDR3 DNA reads TGTGCCAGCAGCTTGGTGGGACGGGTGAACACTGAAGCTTTCTTT. Its translation: CASSLVGRVNTEAFF. The whole variable domain, remainder taken from reference TRBV5-6 and TRBJ1-1, is DAGVTQSPTHLIKTRGQQVTLRCSPKSGHDTVSWYQQALGQGPQFIFQYYEEEERQRGNFPDRFSGHQFPNYSSELNVNALLLGDSALYLCASSLVGRVNTEAFFGQGTRLTVV.

This clone has only a few counts. The genes are TRBV7-2 and TRBJ2-2; 7 nucleotides align to TRBD1. The germline V gene has CDR1 SGHTA and CDR2 FQGNSA. The trim removed 5 bases at V and 7 bases at J, leaving 10 bases unmatched. There are 15 residues in the CDR3. CDR3 nucleotide sequence: TGTGCCAGCAGCCAGGACAGGTTGTTTATCGGGGAGCTGTTTTTT. As protein: CASSQDRLFIGELFF.

V is TRBV7-8 and J is TRBJ2-7, with TRBD1 as a possible D gene (6 bases). Per the germline V gene, CDR1 is SGHVS and CDR2 is FQNEAQ. The CDR3 length is 13 residues. Trimming left V 5 bases short and J 3 bases short, with 11 bases between. CDR3 protein: CASSRTEFYEQYF. The CDR3 region has the DNA TGTGCCAGCAGCCGGACAGAATTCTACGAGCAGTACTTC.

V gene TRBV3-1 (or the pseudogene TRBV3-2) combines with J gene TRBJ1-2; D is unclear. The CDR3 length is 15 residues. The V gene lost 2 bases and the J gene lost 2 bases, with 12 bases spanning the gap. Per the germline V gene, CDR1 is LGHDT and CDR2 is YNNKEL (reference sequence). CDR3 coding DNA: TGTGCCAGCAGCCAATACAGCGGTCCGAACTATGGCTACACCTTC. Translation gives CASSQYSGPNYGYTF.

This chain joins TRBV27 and TRBJ2-7; 8 bases are shared with TRBD2. Trimming cost V 6 bases and J 4 bases; bases outside gene matches: 17. Germline V gene lookup returns CDR1 MNHEY and CDR2 SMNVEV (reference sequence). The CDR3 is 17 amino acids. This CDR3 is CASRPWTLGGRIYEQYF. CDR3 DNA sequence: TGTGCCAGCAGACCCTGGACCTTGGGCGGGAGGATATACGAGCAGTACTTC.

This CDR3 is CASSFRQGAYEQYF. CDR3 nucleotide sequence: TGTGCCAGCAGTTTTCGGCAGGGGGCCTACGAGCAGTACTTC. This chain joins TRBV6-5 and TRBJ2-7; 7 positions match TRBD1. CDR3 length: 14 amino acids. The germline V gene has CDR1 MNHEY and CDR2 SVGAGI. J lost 2 bases, V lost 4 bases, and 5 bases had no gene match.

The chain uses TRBV27 and TRBJ2-1; 10 bases map to TRBD2. The CDR3 sequence is 15 residues long. Trimming cost V 5 bases and J 4 bases; bases outside gene matches: 5. Germline V lookup: CDR1 MNHEY, CDR2 SMNVEV (reference sequence). CDR3 DNA: TGTGCCAGCAGTCCTCTAGCGGGGGAATACAATGAGCAGTTCTTC. This sequence encodes CASSPLAGEYNEQFF.

V usage is TRBV5-1 and J usage is TRBJ2-7, with D possibly being TRBD1 or TRBD2 (5 bases each). With 6 bases removed from V and 5 bases from J, the gap between germline ends came to 12 bases. Germline lookup yields CDR1 SGHRS and CDR2 YFSETQ. The CDR3 sequence is 12 residues long. The CDR3 bases are TGCGCCAGCAAAACCGGGACCGACGAGCAGTACTTC. Translated, it gives CASKTGTDEQYF.

The V gene is TRBV6-5, the J gene TRBJ1-1, with 8 bases lining up with TRBD1. There are 14 residues in the CDR3. From germline, CDR1 is MNHEY and CDR2 SVGAGI. Here the CDR3 reads CLLERTGRTTEAFF. The CDR3 DNA follows: TGTCTGCTCGAACGGACAGGGAGAACCACTGAAGCTTTCTTT.

This clone qualifies as medium-sized. This rearrangement joins TRBV6-1 to TRBJ2-7; 11 bases map to TRBD2. Losses at the gene ends were 0 bases for V and 3 bases for J; bases not matched to a gene: 1. Germline assignment: CDR1 MNHNS and CDR2 SASEGT. The CDR3 runs 15 residues. The CDR3 DNA is TGTGCCAGCAGTGAAGCTAGCGGGGGGGTCTACGAGCAGTACTTC. It translates to CASSEASGGVYEQYF.

The CDR3 sequence: CASSIRRPVVGEQFF. CDR3 bases: TGTGCCAGTAGTATCAGGAGGCCTGTTGTGGGTGAGCAGTTCTTC. The chain combines TRBV19 with TRBJ2-1, with D possibly being TRBD2 (5 bases). The CDR3 runs 15 residues. Trimming removed 3 bases from V and 9 bases from J, with 18 bases in between. Germline CDR1 is LNHDA and CDR2 is SQIVND (reference sequence).

The CDR3 loop is CASSWEGSYEQYF. The DNA for the CDR3 is TGTGCCAGCAGTTGGGAGGGGTCTTACGAGCAGTACTTC. J is TRBJ2-7 and V is TRBV6-5; 7 bases agree with TRBD2. Germline V gene data show CDR1 as MNHEY and CDR2 as SVGAGI. Unmatched junction bases numbered 4, after V lost 4 bases and J lost 4 bases. The CDR3 is 13 amino acids.

The chain links TRBV11-2 to TRBJ1-2; D gene ambiguous. V was clipped by 5 bases and J by 3 bases, with 16 bases between them. The CDR3 extends over 15 amino acids. Looked up from germline, CDR1 is SGHAT and CDR2 is FQNNGV. Written as DNA, the CDR3 is TGTGCCAGCAGCCCAGGACGGGGAGGAGACTATGGCTACACCTTC. It specifies CASSPGRGGDYGYTF.

The chain recombines TRBV7-2 with TRBJ1-1; 7 bases map to TRBD1. In germline, CDR1 is SGHTA, CDR2 FQGNSA. The J segment lost 4 bases and the V segment lost 4 bases, leaving 0 bases of the junction unmatched. The CDR3 consists of 12 residues. The CDR3 sequence is CASSYRGTEAFF. The CDR3 DNA reads as TGTGCCAGCAGCTACAGGGGCACTGAAGCTTTCTTT.

This clone is judged large. The rearrangement links TRBV6-6 to TRBJ1-5; no clear D gene. Germline loops: CDR1 MNHNY, CDR2 SVGAGI (reference sequence). CDR3 length: 13 amino acids. Trimming pared 6 bases from V and 7 bases from J, leaving 13 bases between. The CDR3 reads CASRLNGGQPQHF. The CDR3 DNA follows: TGTGCCAGCAGACTAAATGGAGGGCAGCCCCAGCATTTT.

The chain has TRBV9 and TRBJ1-3, with D perhaps matching TRBD1 (6 bases). Trimming cost V 6 bases and J 1 base, with 14 bases left between them. Germline CDR1 reads SGDLS; CDR2 reads YYNGEE. The CDR3 covers 15 residues. CDR3 protein: CASNPQGKSGNTIYF. The CDR3 bases are TGTGCCAGCAACCCACAGGGAAAGTCTGGAAACACCATATATTTT. Using reference TRBV9 and TRBJ1-3 for the parts outside the CDR3, the full variable domain is DSGVTQTPKHLITATGQRVTLRCSPRSGDLSVYWYQQSLDQGLQFLIQYYNGEERAKGNILERFSAQQFPDLHSELNLSSLELGDSALYFCASNPQGKSGNTIYFGEGSWLTVV.

V and J are TRBV11-2 and TRBJ1-5; D uncertain. Germline V gene lookup returns CDR1 SGHAT and CDR2 FQNNGV. V lost 0 bases and J 0 bases, leaving 9 bases between the germline ends. The CDR3 length is 16 residues. The CDR3 DNA sequence: TGTGCCAGCAGCTTAGATCTCCCCGATAGCAATCAGCCCCAGCATTTT. Its protein product is CASSLDLPDSNQPQHF.

The CDR3, as DNA: TGTGCCAGCAGTTTATATGTGGGGGCCGGGACTGAAGCTTTCTTT. This encodes CASSLYVGAGTEAFF. This chain connects TRBV27 to TRBJ1-1; possibly TRBD1 for D (6 bases). This CDR3 contains 15 residues. Germline V gives CDR1 MNHEY, CDR2 SMNVEV (reference sequence). The germline V and J ends were trimmed by 1 base and 5 bases, with 14 bases remaining between them.

The chain uses TRBV27 and TRBJ2-3; no reliable D call. The CDR3 is 17 residues long. Germline V CDR1 and CDR2: MNHEY, SMNVEV (reference sequence). V was cut by 4 bases and J by 0 bases, with 17 bases left in between. CDR3 loop: CASSSLQAATSTDTQYF. In DNA, the CDR3 is TGTGCCAGCAGTTCTCTCCAAGCAGCCACAAGCACAGATACGCAGTATTTT.

V and J are TRBV18 and TRBJ2-5; D is uncertain. CDR1 and CDR2 from the germline V gene are KGHSH and LQKENI. Trimming removed 2 bases from V and 3 bases from J, with 10 bases in between. This CDR3 spans 14 amino acids. CDR3 sequence: CASSPDTQKETQYF. The CDR3 nucleotides are TGTGCCAGCTCACCAGACACCCAAAAAGAGACCCAGTACTTC.

The CDR3 sequence is CASSDDTSTDTQYF. The CDR3, as DNA: TGTGCCAGCAGCGATGACACCAGCACAGATACGCAGTATTTT. The rearrangement links TRBV6-5 to TRBJ2-3; no definite D call. V was cut by 6 bases and J by 0 bases, with 10 bases left in between. This CDR3 contains 14 residues. CDR1 and CDR2 (germline): MNHEY, SVGAGI.